This passage covers 12 T cell receptor beta chains from one sample sequenced in a study of OX40 agonist ivuxolimab in advanced cancers. The repertoire was sequenced with immunoSEQ multiplex PCR; TCRdb's copy has only in-frame clones and lacks some. Among fewer than 30,000 clones listed, roughly 92% were seen once. The sample here was CD4+ or CD8+ T cells sorted from blood, taken in a trial of the OX40 agonist ivuxolimab. The receptor set was obtained from an adult with an advanced solid tumor such as melanoma, head and neck, liver or kidney cancer.

The CDR3, as DNA: TGTGCCAGCAGTGTGCCCGGCCAAGAGACCCAGTACTTC. Its protein is CASSVPGQETQYF. The chain employs TRBV28 and TRBJ2-5; D not resolved. The CDR3 runs to 13 residues. The germline V and J ends were trimmed by 5 bases and 1 base, with 8 bases remaining between them. Germline V gene data show CDR1 as MDHEN and CDR2 as SYDVKM. The variable domain in full, completed from reference TRBV28 and TRBJ2-5, reads DVKVTQSSRYLVKRTGEKVFLECVQDMDHENMFWYRQDPGLGLRLIYFSYDVKMKEKGDIPEGYSVSREKKERFSLILESASTNQTSMYLCASSVPGQETQYFGPGTRLLVL.

V is TRBV5-4 and J is TRBJ2-7, with 8 bases fitting TRBD2. This CDR3 region has 13 residues. In germline, CDR1 is SGHNT, CDR2 YYREEE (reference sequence). The ends lost 3 bases at V and 5 bases at J; junction bases unmatched: 4. CDR3 protein: CASSSHSGDEQYF. DNA for the CDR3: TGTGCCAGCAGCTCCCATAGCGGGGACGAGCAGTACTTC. The entire variable domain, with the rest obtained from reference TRBV5-4 and TRBJ2-7, is as follows: ETGVTQSPTHLIKTRGQQVTLRCSSQSGHNTVSWYQQALGQGPQFIFQYYREEENGRGNFPPRFSGLQFPNYSSELNVNALELDDSALYLCASSSHSGDEQYFGPGTRLTVT.

The chain joins TRBV10-2 to TRBJ2-1; D may correspond to TRBD1 or TRBD2 (5 bases each). This CDR3 has 14 residues. Germline V gene sequence: CDR1 WSHSY, CDR2 SAAADI. V was cut by 4 bases and J by 2 bases, with 9 bases left in between. The CDR3 DNA is TGCGCCAGCAGTGGGGTGGGGGCCTACAATGAGCAGTTCTTC. Amino acid sequence: CASSGVGAYNEQFF.

The V gene is TRBV9, the J gene TRBJ1-5, with 9 nucleotides matching TRBD1. The V segment lost 3 bases and the J segment 1 base; nucleotides outside the gene matches: 2. This CDR3 region has 15 residues. CDR1 and CDR2 from the germline V gene are SGDLS and YYNGEE. CDR3 nucleotide sequence: TGTGCCAGCAGCGCGACAGGGGGAAGCAATCAGCCCCAGCATTTT. It translates to CASSATGGSNQPQHF.

The chain uses TRBV14 and TRBJ2-5; 8 nucleotides align to TRBD2. V dropped 4 bases and J dropped 5; count of bases not matched to a gene: 6. Germline-derived CDR1 and CDR2 are SGHDN and FVKESK. The CDR3 consists of 14 residues. CDR3 nucleotide sequence: TGTGCCAGCAGCCGGATTAGCGGGACCGAGACCCAGTACTTC. This translates into CASSRISGTETQYF.

This chain links TRBV5-4 with TRBJ1-2; possibly TRBD1 for D (6 bases). Trimming stripped 2 bases from V and 6 bases from J, with 14 bases between. Germline CDR1 SGHNT, CDR2 YYREEE (reference sequence). This CDR3 has 14 residues. This CDR3 reads CASSFSGGGDGYTF. The CDR3 nucleotides are TGTGCCAGCAGCTTTTCGGGGGGCGGGGATGGCTACACCTTC.

J is TRBJ2-3 and V is TRBV10-1; TRBD2 might be the D (6 bases). In germline, CDR1 is WNHNN, CDR2 SYGVQD (reference sequence). V gave up 3 bases and J gave up 3 bases, with 13 bases separating them. This CDR3 contains 15 residues. The DNA of the CDR3 is TGCGCCAGCAGTGAAGTCCTAGGAGGGACAGATACGCAGTATTTT. As protein: CASSEVLGGTDTQYF.

CDR3 sequence (DNA): TGTGCCAGCAGCGTACGCCCGAGCGACACCGGGGAGCTGTTTTTT. It specifies CASSVRPSDTGELFF. V usage is TRBV9 and J usage is TRBJ2-2; D gene uncertain. Germline CDR1 is SGDLS and CDR2 is YYNGEE. Trimming took 1 base from V and 3 from J, leaving 10 bases between them. This CDR3 has 15 amino acids.

V usage is TRBV30 and J usage is TRBJ2-1, with D perhaps matching TRBD1 or TRBD2 (5 bases each). The CDR3 contains 13 residues. CDR1 is GTSNPN and CDR2 is SVGIG in the germline V gene (reference sequence). V was shortened by 0 bases and J by 6 bases, with 9 bases between the two germline ends. The CDR3 region is CAWSVSGGNEQFF. CDR3 nucleotide sequence: TGTGCCTGGAGTGTAAGTGGGGGCAATGAGCAGTTCTTC.

This clone was detected only once. The J gene is TRBJ2-1, the V gene TRBV11-2, with TRBD1 as a possible D gene (6 bases). The CDR3 is 13 residues long. CDR1 is SGHAT and CDR2 is FQNNGV in the germline V gene. With 5 bases removed from V and 8 bases from J, the gap between germline ends came to 13 bases. The CDR3 DNA reads TGTGCCAGCAGCACCCGCCAGGGGTATGAGCAGTTCTTC. Amino acids: CASSTRQGYEQFF.

The chain carries TRBV2 and TRBJ2-1; no clear D gene. CDR1 is SNHLY and CDR2 is FYNNEI in the germline V gene. This CDR3 is 16 amino acids long. V gave up 5 bases and J gave up 0 bases, with 14 bases separating them. The CDR3 reads CASSRLRSSSYNEQFF. Here the CDR3 DNA reads TGTGCCAGCAGTCGTCTCAGGAGCTCCTCCTACAATGAGCAGTTCTTC.

The chain combines TRBV27 with TRBJ1-5, with D hard to call. There are 15 residues in the CDR3. The V gene lost 2 bases and the J gene lost 6 bases, with 14 bases spanning the gap. Per germline, CDR1 MNHEY and CDR2 SMNVEV (reference sequence). The CDR3 DNA reads TGTGCCAGCAGTTTAAAGGGCGGGCGAAGTCAGCCCCAGCATTTT. Protein: CASSLKGGRSQPQHF.